This T cell receptor (beta chain) was identified during a study of cytomegalovirus exposure and HLA in healthy donors. The PCR ran on 60 Vbeta and 13 Jbeta primers. Only in-frame clones appear in the TCRdb table, and some are missing; sequencing was by immunoSEQ multiplex PCR. The profile shows over 100,000 clones, 80% to 85% of them singletons. This clone turned up a few times. Germline V gene sequence: CDR1 GTSNPN, CDR2 SVGIG (reference sequence). There are 17 residues in the CDR3. Trimming took 3 bases from V and 6 from J; bases not matched to a gene: 12. The receptor comes from a man younger than 45 in good health and CMV-seropositive. The sample consisted of PBMCs. The V call is TRBV30, the J call TRBJ1-6; 9 bases align to TRBD1. The CDR3 here is CAWRETGGFVVNSPLHF. The CDR3 DNA follows: TGTGCCTGGAGAGAGACAGGGGGGTTCGTGGTTAATTCACCCCTCCACTTT.